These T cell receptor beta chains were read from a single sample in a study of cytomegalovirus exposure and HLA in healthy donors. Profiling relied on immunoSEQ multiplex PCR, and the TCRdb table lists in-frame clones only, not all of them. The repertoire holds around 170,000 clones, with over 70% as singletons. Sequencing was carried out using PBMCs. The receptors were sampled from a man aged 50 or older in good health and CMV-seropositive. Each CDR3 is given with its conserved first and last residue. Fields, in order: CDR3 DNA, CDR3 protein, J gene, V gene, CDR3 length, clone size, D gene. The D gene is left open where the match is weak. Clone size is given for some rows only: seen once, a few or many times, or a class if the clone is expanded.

cdr3_nt: TGCGCCAGCAGCTTGGACAGTAGCTCCTACGAGCAGTACTTC
cdr3_aa: CASSLDSSSYEQYF
j_call: TRBJ2-7
v_call: TRBV5-1
cdr3_length: 14
clone_size: .
d_call: .

cdr3_nt: TGTGCCAGCAGTCGCCCTGGGACAGGGGACTATGGCTACACCTTC
cdr3_aa: CASSRPGTGDYGYTF
j_call: TRBJ1-2
v_call: TRBV28
cdr3_length: 15
clone_size: .
d_call: TRBD1

cdr3_nt: TGTGCCAGCAGACGGGAGGGCCGTGAGCAGTACTTC
cdr3_aa: CASRREGREQYF
j_call: TRBJ2-7
v_call: TRBV6-1
cdr3_length: 12
clone_size: .
d_call: TRBD2

cdr3_nt: TGCAGCGTTCTGGGACAGGGATACGAGCAGTACTTC
cdr3_aa: CSVLGQGYEQYF
j_call: TRBJ2-7
v_call: TRBV29-1
cdr3_length: 12
clone_size: .
d_call: TRBD1

cdr3_nt: TGTGCCAGCAGCTCGCGGGGAGTCCCCGGGGAGCTGTTTTTT
cdr3_aa: CASSSRGVPGELFF
j_call: TRBJ2-2
v_call: TRBV9
cdr3_length: 14
clone_size: .
d_call: .

cdr3_nt: TGTGCCACCCAGAGAGGGCAGGCCACAGATACGCAGTATTTT
cdr3_aa: CATQRGQATDTQYF
j_call: TRBJ2-3
v_call: TRBV6-5
cdr3_length: 14
clone_size: .
d_call: .

cdr3_nt: TGTGCCAGCAGACTCGTCGGAACGGGAGGTGGAACTGAAGCTTTCTTT
cdr3_aa: CASRLVGTGGGTEAFF
j_call: TRBJ1-1
v_call: TRBV27
cdr3_length: 16
clone_size: .
d_call: .

cdr3_nt: TGTGCCAGCAGTTCAGGGGGCGCTTCTGGGGCCAACGTCCTGACTTTC
cdr3_aa: CASSSGGASGANVLTF
j_call: TRBJ2-6
v_call: TRBV2
cdr3_length: 16
clone_size: .
d_call: TRBD1

cdr3_nt: TGTGCCAGCAGCTTAGTCATTTACCCGGGAGCTAGCGGATCCTACGAGCAGTACTTC
cdr3_aa: CASSLVIYPGASGSYEQYF
j_call: TRBJ2-7
v_call: TRBV7-9
cdr3_length: 19
clone_size: few
d_call: TRBD2

cdr3_nt: TGTGCCAGCAGCCCCGACAGGGTGGGAAACACCATATATTTT
cdr3_aa: CASSPDRVGNTIYF
j_call: TRBJ1-3
v_call: TRBV14
cdr3_length: 14
clone_size: .
d_call: TRBD1

cdr3_nt: TGTGCCAGCTCCGCACGGGGAAAAGAGACCCAGTACTTC
cdr3_aa: CASSARGKETQYF
j_call: TRBJ2-5
v_call: TRBV18
cdr3_length: 13
clone_size: .
d_call: .

cdr3_nt: TGTGCCAGCAGCTCCCATGAGCTCCCCTACAATGAGCAGTTCTTC
cdr3_aa: CASSSHELPYNEQFF
j_call: TRBJ2-1
v_call: TRBV5-4
cdr3_length: 15
clone_size: .
d_call: .

cdr3_nt: TGTGCCAGCAGCTATCCGGGACAGGGCTTTGGCTACACCTTC
cdr3_aa: CASSYPGQGFGYTF
j_call: TRBJ1-2
v_call: TRBV7-8
cdr3_length: 14
clone_size: .
d_call: TRBD1

cdr3_nt: TGTGCCAGCAGTTCGGGAGGCGTGAGCTCCTATAATTCACCCCTCCACTTT
cdr3_aa: CASSSGGVSSYNSPLHF
j_call: TRBJ1-6
v_call: TRBV28
cdr3_length: 17
clone_size: .
d_call: .

cdr3_nt: TGTGCCAGCAGCTTGGCAGCGGTGAACACTGAAGCTTTCTTT
cdr3_aa: CASSLAAVNTEAFF
j_call: TRBJ1-1
v_call: TRBV5-4
cdr3_length: 14
clone_size: .
d_call: .

cdr3_nt: TGCGCCAGCAGCTTGGCCGACACGGTCACGGGCTACACCTTC
cdr3_aa: CASSLADTVTGYTF
j_call: TRBJ1-2
v_call: TRBV5-1
cdr3_length: 14
clone_size: few
d_call: .

cdr3_nt: TGTGCCAGCAGCCCTGGGGGGACTAGCCGAGCTCACTCCTACAATGAGCAGTTCTTC
cdr3_aa: CASSPGGTSRAHSYNEQFF
j_call: TRBJ2-1
v_call: TRBV28
cdr3_length: 19
clone_size: .
d_call: TRBD2

cdr3_nt: TGTGCCAGTAATTCACTAGGGAGCTCCTACAATGAGCAGTTCTTC
cdr3_aa: CASNSLGSSYNEQFF
j_call: TRBJ2-1
v_call: TRBV19
cdr3_length: 15
clone_size: .
d_call: .

cdr3_nt: TGTGCCAGCAGTGGGGGTGACAGGGTGGTACTCCACGAGCAGTACTTC
cdr3_aa: CASSGGDRVVLHEQYF
j_call: TRBJ2-7
v_call: TRBV9
cdr3_length: 16
clone_size: .
d_call: TRBD1

cdr3_nt: TGTGCCAGCAGACCCGACAGGTACACTGAAGCTTTCTTT
cdr3_aa: CASRPDRYTEAFF
j_call: TRBJ1-1
v_call: TRBV28
cdr3_length: 13
clone_size: .
d_call: .

cdr3_nt: TGTGCCACCAGGAGGCTAGCGGGGGCCTACGAGCAGTACTTC
cdr3_aa: CATRRLAGAYEQYF
j_call: TRBJ2-7
v_call: TRBV13
cdr3_length: 14
clone_size: few
d_call: TRBD2

cdr3_nt: TGCGCCAGCAGCTTGAACCCTGGGGACGTTGTGGGGGGAGGAAAACTGTTTTTT
cdr3_aa: CASSLNPGDVVGGGKLFF
j_call: TRBJ1-4
v_call: TRBV5-1
cdr3_length: 18
clone_size: once
d_call: .

cdr3_nt: TGTGCCAGCAGCTTTAGGGGTTGGGGCTTGTACCAAGAGACCCAGTACTTC
cdr3_aa: CASSFRGWGLYQETQYF
j_call: TRBJ2-5
v_call: TRBV5-6
cdr3_length: 17
clone_size: .
d_call: .

cdr3_nt: TGTGCCAGCAGCTTAAGAAGGGGGGGCTTTGGCAATGAGCAGTTCTTC
cdr3_aa: CASSLRRGGFGNEQFF
j_call: TRBJ2-1
v_call: TRBV7-8
cdr3_length: 16
clone_size: .
d_call: .

cdr3_nt: TGTGCCAGCAGCCCCGGCGGGGGAGGGTACAATGAGCAGTTCTTC
cdr3_aa: CASSPGGGGYNEQFF
j_call: TRBJ2-1
v_call: TRBV7-3
cdr3_length: 15
clone_size: .
d_call: TRBD2

cdr3_nt: TGTGCCAGCAGTTACTCCCCGACAGGGACCTACGAGCAGTACTTC
cdr3_aa: CASSYSPTGTYEQYF
j_call: TRBJ2-7
v_call: TRBV6-5
cdr3_length: 15
clone_size: .
d_call: TRBD1

cdr3_nt: TGTGCCAGCTCTTCGTCGGGGGACGAGCAGTACTTC
cdr3_aa: CASSSSGDEQYF
j_call: TRBJ2-7
v_call: TRBV18
cdr3_length: 12
clone_size: .
d_call: .

cdr3_nt: TGCGCCAGCAGCCCCGCCTGGAGGGCTGAAGCTTTCTTT
cdr3_aa: CASSPAWRAEAFF
j_call: TRBJ1-1
v_call: TRBV5-1
cdr3_length: 13
clone_size: .
d_call: .

cdr3_nt: TGTGCCAGCAGTCCAGGGGGACCTTGGGCTGGGGCCAACGTCCTGACTTTC
cdr3_aa: CASSPGGPWAGANVLTF
j_call: TRBJ2-6
v_call: TRBV27
cdr3_length: 17
clone_size: .
d_call: TRBD1

cdr3_nt: TGCGCCAGCAGCTTGGCCCCAGGGGGCTACGAGCAGTACTTC
cdr3_aa: CASSLAPGGYEQYF
j_call: TRBJ2-7
v_call: TRBV5-1
cdr3_length: 14
clone_size: .
d_call: TRBD1

cdr3_nt: TGTGCCAGCAGTAGGGTTCCGGGGGGCACAGATACGCAGTATTTT
cdr3_aa: CASSRVPGGTDTQYF
j_call: TRBJ2-3
v_call: TRBV2
cdr3_length: 15
clone_size: .
d_call: .

cdr3_nt: TGTGCCAGCAGGACAGGGGGCGGGTCGAGCTACACCTTC
cdr3_aa: CASRTGGGSSYTF
j_call: TRBJ1-2
v_call: TRBV28
cdr3_length: 13
clone_size: .
d_call: TRBD1

cdr3_nt: TGCGCCAGCAGCCAAGAAAGAGGCAGGGGATGGACTAATGAAAAACTGTTTTTT
cdr3_aa: CASSQERGRGWTNEKLFF
j_call: TRBJ1-4
v_call: TRBV4-1
cdr3_length: 18
clone_size: .
d_call: .

cdr3_nt: TGTGCCGCCCACCTCCCGGGGGGCCGGGGTTCACCCCTCCACTTT
cdr3_aa: CAAHLPGGRGSPLHF
j_call: TRBJ1-6
v_call: TRBV5-6
cdr3_length: 15
clone_size: .
d_call: .

cdr3_nt: TGCAGCGTTGTATCAGGGCTCAACACCGGGGAGCTGTTTTTT
cdr3_aa: CSVVSGLNTGELFF
j_call: TRBJ2-2
v_call: TRBV29-1
cdr3_length: 14
clone_size: .
d_call: .

cdr3_nt: TGTGCCAGCAGCCCAGATGCTAGCTCTGGGGCCAACGTCCTGACTTTC
cdr3_aa: CASSPDASSGANVLTF
j_call: TRBJ2-6
v_call: TRBV7-2
cdr3_length: 16
clone_size: .
d_call: .

cdr3_nt: TGTGCCAGCAGCTCCTTCGGCGGGACCGAGCAGTACTTC
cdr3_aa: CASSSFGGTEQYF
j_call: TRBJ2-7
v_call: TRBV5-4
cdr3_length: 13
clone_size: .
d_call: .

cdr3_nt: TGCGCCAGCAGCCCCCTGACAGGAAACCCTAGGACGAACACTGAAGCTTTCTTT
cdr3_aa: CASSPLTGNPRTNTEAFF
j_call: TRBJ1-1
v_call: TRBV5-1
cdr3_length: 18
clone_size: .
d_call: .

cdr3_nt: TGCAGCGTCCGTACAAGGGGTGGTACGGTGAACACTGAAGCTTTCTTT
cdr3_aa: CSVRTRGGTVNTEAFF
j_call: TRBJ1-1
v_call: TRBV29-1
cdr3_length: 16
clone_size: .
d_call: .

cdr3_nt: TGTGCCAGCAGCAAAGGACTAGCGGACAATGAGCAGTTCTTC
cdr3_aa: CASSKGLADNEQFF
j_call: TRBJ2-1
v_call: TRBV5-4
cdr3_length: 14
clone_size: .
d_call: TRBD2

cdr3_nt: TGCAGCGTTGGGGAGCGGGAGCAGTATTTT
cdr3_aa: CSVGEREQYF
j_call: TRBJ2-3
v_call: TRBV29-1
cdr3_length: 10
clone_size: .
d_call: TRBD2

cdr3_nt: TGTGCCTGGCAAACAGTAAACTATGGCTACACCTTC
cdr3_aa: CAWQTVNYGYTF
j_call: TRBJ1-2
v_call: TRBV30
cdr3_length: 12
clone_size: .
d_call: .

cdr3_nt: TGTGCCTGGAATAGGGACAGGGAAGACAATGAGCAGTTCTTC
cdr3_aa: CAWNRDREDNEQFF
j_call: TRBJ2-1
v_call: TRBV30
cdr3_length: 14
clone_size: .
d_call: TRBD1

cdr3_nt: TGTGCCAGCAGTAAAACCGGGACAGGGAGCTCCTACGAGCAGTACTTC
cdr3_aa: CASSKTGTGSSYEQYF
j_call: TRBJ2-7
v_call: TRBV25-1
cdr3_length: 16
clone_size: .
d_call: TRBD1

cdr3_nt: TGTGCCAGCAGTGACTCGATTTCGGTTAATGAAAAACTGTTTTTT
cdr3_aa: CASSDSISVNEKLFF
j_call: TRBJ1-4
v_call: TRBV6-4
cdr3_length: 15
clone_size: .
d_call: .

cdr3_nt: TGTGCCAGCAGTCCAGACAGAAAACTCTACGAGCAGTACTTC
cdr3_aa: CASSPDRKLYEQYF
j_call: TRBJ2-7
v_call: TRBV6-5
cdr3_length: 14
clone_size: .
d_call: .